The clone carrying this T cell receptor beta chain was picked up one time. Its antigen is unknown. The sample originates from a study of T cells in Graves' hyperthyroidism and ophthalmopathy. Study results and limitations: Most expanded thyroid clonotypes above 0.001 also appeared in blood.

The TCR beta CDR3 regions underwent amplification using RNA transcripts as the source. RT-PCR in the first round (using the HTBI primer set) targeted the TCR CDR3. Via MiXCR, TCRdb re-called the multiplex PCR reads, giving one row per CDR3 protein. The table has hundreds of thousands of distinct CDR3 sequences, roughly a third seen once. The J segment lost 2 bases and the V segment lost 6 bases, leaving 8 bases of the junction unmatched. This CDR3 has 15 amino acids. Per the germline V gene, CDR1 is SGHTA and CDR2 is FQGNSA. The chain couples TRBV7-2 to TRBJ1-2, with 8 bases identical to TRBD1. Sequencing was performed on blood. The source of this sequence is a woman aged 40 to 55 with Graves' hyperthyroidism. The chain's CDR3 is CASSFKDRVNYGYTF. The CDR3 region has the DNA TGTGCCAGCAGTTTCAAGGACAGGGTCAACTATGGCTACACCTTC.